These 4 T cell receptor beta chains share one sample of origin, sequenced in a study of lymphopenia after photon versus proton radiotherapy. Measured with immunoSEQ multiplex PCR; TCRdb has only the in-frame clones, and not every one. The table shows roughly 15,000 clones, with under 90% occurring only once. The sequenced sample was peripheral blood, obtained from a patient treated with photon-based radiotherapy. The receptors were sampled from a man over 45 with gastric cancer.

The chain carries TRBV27 and TRBJ1-2, with D uncertain. V was trimmed by 5 bases and J by 4 bases, leaving 11 bases between them. The CDR3 length is 13 residues. Germline values: CDR1 MNHEY, CDR2 SMNVEV (reference sequence). The CDR3 nucleotides read TGTGCCAGCAGTGCCCCGGGATCCTATGGCTACACCTTC. Translated: CASSAPGSYGYTF.

This chain uses TRBV5-1 with TRBJ2-2; no definite D call. The length of the CDR3 is 14 residues. V shed 0 bases and J shed 5 bases, with 8 bases lying between them. Germline V gene sequence: CDR1 SGHRS, CDR2 YFSETQ. CDR3 nucleotide sequence: TGCGCCAGCAGCTTGGATCCCGCTACCGGGGAGCTGTTTTTT. Amino acid sequence: CASSLDPATGELFF.

The rearrangement uses TRBV5-4 and TRBJ2-3, with TRBD2 matching over 14 bases. The CDR3 runs 18 residues. Trimming cost V 4 bases and J 6 bases; bases outside gene matches: 13. Germline loops: CDR1 SGHNT, CDR2 YYREEE (reference sequence). The CDR3 sequence: CASSRPGLAGGISDTQYF. CDR3 sequence (DNA): TGTGCCAGCAGCAGACCCGGACTAGCGGGGGGCATATCGGATACGCAGTATTTT.

The V and J genes are TRBV6-1 and TRBJ2-7; D gene unclear. Germline-derived CDR1 and CDR2 are MNHNS and SASEGT. The V gene lost 4 bases and the J gene lost 2 bases, with 6 bases spanning the gap. The CDR3 contains 12 residues. CDR3 residues: CASSVGAYEQYV. In nucleotides, the CDR3 is TGTGCCAGCAGTGTTGGCGCCTACGAGCAGTACGTC.